These 28 T cell receptor beta chains were all obtained from the same sample, sequenced in a study of blood T cell repertoires in COVID-19 (TCRdb year 2020). The library came from the immunoSEQ multiplex PCR assay. The immuneACCESS repertoire file appears here via TCRdb, limited to in-frame rearrangements. These files lack a portion of the clones; in checked studies, under half of the deficit traces to unresolved V genes, and the cause of the others is not known. The sample contains 240,000 or so clones, about 87% of them found a single time. Approximately 7.2% of the sample is taken by the ten largest. Specimen: peripheral blood. Receptors were obtained from a woman aged 70 to 79 with active or convalescent COVID-19.

This clone was counted only a few times. The V call is TRBV14, the J call TRBJ2-1; 11 nucleotides match TRBD2. The CDR3 contains 15 residues. CDR1 SGHDN and CDR2 FVKESK come from the germline V gene. Trimming cost V 5 bases and J 4 bases; bases outside gene matches: 4. The CDR3 region is CASSKLAGGYNEQFF. CDR3 nucleotides: TGTGCCAGCAGCAAGTTAGCGGGGGGGTACAATGAGCAGTTCTTC.

The gene calls are TRBV19 and TRBJ1-6; 10 bases match TRBD1. The CDR3 sequence is 13 residues long. V lost 8 bases to trimming and J lost 7 bases; unmatched junction nucleotides: 2. Germline CDR1 reads LNHDA; CDR2 reads SQIVND (reference sequence). The CDR3 DNA follows: TGTGCCAGTGGACAGGGGGACAATTCACCCCTCCACTTT. Translating gives CASGQGDNSPLHF. Together with reference TRBV19 and TRBJ1-6, the CDR3 gives the full variable domain: DGGITQSPKYLFRKEGQNVTLSCEQNLNHDAMYWYRQDPGQGLRLIYYSQIVNDFQKGDIAEGYSVSREKKESFPLTVTSAQKNPTAFYLCASGQGDNSPLHFGNGTRLTVT.

As to this clone: The junction shows a germline mismatch at one end, possibly a read error. The CDR3 here is CSVEEHDGGYF. CDR3 DNA: TGCAGCGTTGAAGAGCATGACGGGGGTTACTTT. V is TRBV29-1 and J is TRBJ1-1; TRBD1 might be the D (5 bases). The CDR3 spans 11 residues. Looked up from germline, CDR1 is SQVTM and CDR2 is ANQGSEA.

The V gene is TRBV5-5, the J gene TRBJ2-2, with TRBD2 matching over 13 bases. CDR3 size: 18 residues. The V segment lost 5 bases and the J segment 3 bases; nucleotides outside the gene matches: 10. CDR1 and CDR2 (germline): SGHKS, YYEKEE (reference sequence). The CDR3 reads CASRLRGLAGAYTGELFF. Here the CDR3 DNA reads TGTGCCAGCAGACTCCGCGGACTAGCGGGGGCCTACACCGGGGAGCTGTTTTTT.

The chain is built from TRBV4-1 and TRBJ2-5; weak D call: TRBD2 (5 bases). This CDR3 is 15 amino acids long. Germline CDR1 reads MGHRA; CDR2 reads YSYEKL. V lost 0 bases and J 5 bases, leaving 13 bases between the germline ends. The CDR3 reads CASSQDKAGWETQYF. In DNA form, the CDR3 reads TGCGCCAGCAGCCAAGATAAGGCGGGTTGGGAGACCCAGTACTTC.

This chain joins TRBV5-6 and TRBJ1-2; 8 bases map to TRBD1. The germline CDR1 and CDR2 sequences are SGHDT and YYEEEE. This CDR3 comprises 15 residues. V lost 4 bases, J lost 6 bases, and 11 bases stayed unmatched. The CDR3 nucleotides are TGTGCCAGCAGCCCCGGGCGCCAGGGGGCGAATGGCTACACCTTC. It codes for CASSPGRQGANGYTF. Full variable domain (missing parts from reference TRBV5-6 and TRBJ1-2): DAGVTQSPTHLIKTRGQQVTLRCSPKSGHDTVSWYQQALGQGPQFIFQYYEEEERQRGNFPDRFSGHQFPNYSSELNVNALLLGDSALYLCASSPGRQGANGYTFGSGTRLTVV.

This chain connects TRBV9 to TRBJ2-2; a possible D gene is TRBD2 (6 bases). The CDR3 totals 16 residues. Trimming stripped 0 bases from V and 2 bases from J, with 11 bases between. CDR1 and CDR2 from the germline V gene are SGDLS and YYNGEE. This chain's CDR3 is CASSVAGGVNTGELFF. Here the CDR3 DNA reads TGTGCCAGCAGCGTAGCTGGCGGGGTTAACACCGGGGAGCTGTTTTTT.

This sequence joins TRBV10-1 and TRBJ1-1, with 8 bases identical to TRBD1. Germline trimming cut 6 bases from V and 14 bases from J; bases unmatched to any gene: 11. In germline, CDR1 is WNHNN, CDR2 SYGVQD (reference sequence). This CDR3 region has 12 residues. CDR3 nucleotide sequence: TGCGCCAGCAGCACCGGACAGGGAGTTGCATTCTTT. Translating gives CASSTGQGVAFF.

The rearrangement uses TRBV5-4 and TRBJ2-1; TRBD2 agrees at 13 bases. V gave up 0 bases and J gave up 1 base; unmatched junction bases: 1. CDR3 size: 17 residues. Germline CDR1 and CDR2: SGHNT and YYREEE (reference sequence). The CDR3 sequence is CASSLGLAGGSYNEQFF. The CDR3 nucleotides read TGTGCCAGCAGCTTGGGACTAGCGGGGGGTTCCTACAATGAGCAGTTCTTC.

The chain uses TRBV27 and TRBJ1-4, with D tentatively TRBD1 (5 bases). CDR3 length: 14 residues. V was pared by 8 bases and J by 3 bases, with 13 bases between. CDR1 and CDR2 (germline): MNHEY, SMNVEV (reference sequence). CDR3 sequence (DNA): TGTGCCAGCGCCCGGGGACTTCCTAATGAAAAACTGTTTTTT. Its protein is CASARGLPNEKLFF.

The chain combines TRBV15 with TRBJ2-7; D possibly corresponds to TRBD1 (6 bases). The CDR3 totals 16 residues. Trimming left V 2 bases short and J 1 base short, with 15 bases between. The germline V gene encodes CDR1 LNHNV and CDR2 YYDKDF (reference sequence). As DNA, the CDR3 is TGTGCCACCAGCAGATACAGGGAGTCCGGATCCTACGAGCAGTACTTC. Translating gives CATSRYRESGSYEQYF.

The gene calls are TRBV7-2 and TRBJ2-3; 9 bases are a match to TRBD1. Germline CDR1 and CDR2: SGHTA and FQGNSA. J lost 4 bases, V lost 3 bases, and 11 bases had no gene match. CDR3 size: 17 residues. The CDR3: CASSFLRSGTGPDTQYF. The CDR3 DNA reads as TGTGCCAGCAGCTTCCTTCGATCGGGGACAGGGCCAGATACGCAGTATTTT.

The V and J genes are TRBV19 and TRBJ1-1; possible D gene TRBD1, 6 bases. The CDR3 consists of 15 residues. V lost 5 bases to trimming and J lost 0 bases, with 13 bases between them. Germline V gene data show CDR1 as LNHDA and CDR2 as SQIVND (reference sequence). The CDR3 coding sequence is TGTGCCAGTAGTGTGCAGGGGACCATGAACACTGAAGCTTTCTTT. Its protein product is CASSVQGTMNTEAFF.

The genes are TRBV27 and TRBJ1-2, with 10 bases identical to TRBD1. The CDR3 extends over 15 amino acids. V lost 5 bases, J lost 7 bases, and 10 bases stayed unmatched. Per the germline V gene, CDR1 is MNHEY and CDR2 is SMNVEV (reference sequence). For the CDR3, the DNA is TGTGCCAGCAGTCAATCACCGGGACAGGGGAGTGGCTACACCTTC. Amino acid sequence: CASSQSPGQGSGYTF.

The chain carries TRBV18 and TRBJ1-4, with a possible D match to TRBD1 (5 bases). Between the trimmed V and J ends, which lost 3 bases and 5 bases, there was a span of 13 bases. Per the germline V gene, CDR1 is KGHSH and CDR2 is LQKENI. This CDR3 comprises 15 residues. The CDR3: CASSPSGRGNEKLFF. The DNA for the CDR3 is TGTGCCAGCTCACCCTCAGGTCGGGGGAATGAAAAACTGTTTTTT.

This chain uses TRBV20-1 with TRBJ1-2; D may be TRBD1 (5 bases). The CDR3 has 11 amino acids. Germline CDR1 DFQATT, CDR2 SNEGSKA (reference sequence). The V and J ends lost 3 bases and 7 bases respectively, with 9 bases between them. The CDR3 nucleotides read TGCAGTGCTAGTTCCGGGGGTGGCTACACCTTC. Its translation: CSASSGGGYTF.

V gene TRBV5-1 combines with J gene TRBJ2-5; TRBD2 is a possible D gene (6 bases). V lost 1 base and J 1 base, leaving 11 bases between the germline ends. The CDR3 has 15 amino acids. Germline CDR1 is SGHRS and CDR2 is YFSETQ. In DNA, the CDR3 is TGCGCCAGCAGCTTGACAGGCGGGGCCCAAGAGACCCAGTACTTC. It codes for CASSLTGGAQETQYF.

This clone was detected once. This chain's CDR3 is CASSLRPTGRGFDGYTF. Written as DNA, the CDR3 is TGCGCCAGCAGCCTACGGCCGACGGGCAGGGGATTTGATGGCTACACCTTC. V is TRBV5-1 and J is TRBJ1-2; possibly TRBD1 for D (6 bases). The CDR3 covers 17 residues. Germline V gene sequence: CDR1 SGHRS, CDR2 YFSETQ. V dropped 4 bases and J dropped 6 bases, with 25 bases sitting between them.

V usage is TRBV2 and J usage is TRBJ1-6; D unclear. CDR3 length equals 14 residues. Germline lookup yields CDR1 SNHLY and CDR2 FYNNEI. Trimming stripped 7 bases from V and 7 bases from J, with 14 bases between. The CDR3 protein is CASTETPPNSPLHF. For the CDR3, the DNA is TGTGCCAGCACCGAGACACCACCAAATTCACCCCTCCACTTT. Complete variable domain (other parts from reference TRBV2 and TRBJ1-6): EPEVTQTPSHQVTQMGQEVILRCVPISNHLYFYWYRQILGQKVEFLVSFYNNEISEKSEIFDDQFSVERPDGSNFTLKIRSTKLEDSAMYFCASTETPPNSPLHFGNGTRLTVT.

The chain uses TRBV4-1 and TRBJ2-3; D not resolved. Germline V gene lookup returns CDR1 MGHRA and CDR2 YSYEKL. The CDR3 has 18 residues. Trimming shortened V by 0 bases and J by 6 bases, and 22 bases separated the two germline ends. CDR3 region: CASSQETGAVPPSDTQYF. CDR3 sequence (DNA): TGCGCCAGCAGCCAAGAGACCGGCGCGGTCCCACCAAGCGATACGCAGTATTTT.

The genes are TRBV24-1 and TRBJ2-2; D may be TRBD1 (6 bases). Germline V CDR1 and CDR2: KGHDR, SFDVKD. V was shortened by 9 bases and J by 1 base, with 17 bases between the two germline ends. CDR3 size: 16 residues. The CDR3 region is CATQGQGNRNTGELFF. CDR3 in DNA: TGTGCCACCCAGGGGCAGGGAAACCGGAACACCGGGGAGCTGTTTTTT.

V gene TRBV5-5 combines with J gene TRBJ2-7, with D tentatively TRBD2 (6 bases). The V gene lost 0 bases and the J gene lost 2 bases, with 15 bases spanning the gap. There are 16 residues in the CDR3. Germline CDR1 reads SGHKS; CDR2 reads YYEKEE (reference sequence). CDR3 in amino acids: CASSLVRGSAPYEQYF. DNA of the CDR3: TGTGCCAGCAGCTTGGTGCGGGGTTCGGCTCCCTACGAGCAGTACTTC.

This sequence joins TRBV7-9 and TRBJ1-1; D might be TRBD1 (6 bases). The V gene lost 5 bases and the J gene lost 0 bases, with 10 bases spanning the gap. The CDR3 sequence is 14 residues long. Germline V gene sequence: CDR1 SEHNR, CDR2 FQNEAQ (reference sequence). CDR3 nucleotides: TGTGCCAGCAGCCCCGGACAGATGAACACTGAAGCTTTCTTT. Residues: CASSPGQMNTEAFF.

The V gene is TRBV6-6, the J gene TRBJ1-5, with D tentatively TRBD1 (6 bases). The ends were cut back, 6 bases at V and 1 base at J, with 13 bases in the middle. The CDR3 is 15 residues long. The germline V gene encodes CDR1 MNHNY and CDR2 SVGAGI (reference sequence). CDR3 sequence (DNA): TGTGCCAGCAGATCCACAGGGACGAGCAATCAGCCCCAGCATTTT. It encodes CASRSTGTSNQPQHF.

V usage is TRBV6-5 and J usage is TRBJ1-2; D is uncertain. Per the germline V gene, CDR1 is MNHEY and CDR2 is SVGAGI. The CDR3 length is 14 residues. Trimming took off 5 bases at V and 4 bases at J, with 14 bases between the two ends. CDR3 loop: CASSHLDSVYGYTF. In nucleotides, the CDR3 is TGTGCCAGCAGTCATCTGGACTCCGTCTATGGCTACACCTTC.

V is TRBV27 and J is TRBJ1-1; a weak D match, TRBD1 (5 bases). Germline CDR1 and CDR2: MNHEY and SMNVEV (reference sequence). The CDR3 has 15 residues. V lost 7 bases and J lost 8, with 23 bases in between. The CDR3 sequence is CASKSDTQEPIEAFF. CDR3 coding DNA: TGTGCCAGCAAATCGGACACCCAGGAACCAATCGAAGCTTTCTTT.

The chain links TRBV24-1 to TRBJ1-5; D unresolved. Germline CDR1 and CDR2: KGHDR and SFDVKD. The germline V and J ends were trimmed by 3 bases and 8 bases, with 10 bases remaining between them. The CDR3 has 13 residues. Written as DNA, the CDR3 is TGTGCCACCAGTGATGAGTCAAAGAAGCCCCAGCATTTT. This translates into CATSDESKKPQHF.

The CDR3 protein is CASSLNRYVSGEQYF. For the CDR3, the DNA is TGTGCCAGCAGTTTAAATCGATACGTATCCGGGGAGCAGTACTTC. The rearrangement joins TRBV27 to TRBJ2-7; D is uncertain. This CDR3 has 15 amino acids. The V end lost 2 bases, the J end lost 7 bases, and 18 bases lay between the germline ends. From germline, CDR1 is MNHEY and CDR2 SMNVEV (reference sequence).